The 27 T cell receptor beta chains below were found in one sample sequenced in a study of T cell responses to AZD1222 COVID-19 vaccine. The repertoire was sequenced with immunoSEQ multiplex PCR; TCRdb's copy has only in-frame clones and lacks some. The sample records some 63,000 clones, about 79% being singletons. The sample consisted of peripheral blood, taken on day 0 of AZD1222 vaccination. These receptors were taken from an adult in good health.

The V call is TRBV2, the J call TRBJ2-7; D might be TRBD1 or TRBD2, each matching 5 bases. CDR3 length: 14 residues. Germline V gene lookup returns CDR1 SNHLY and CDR2 FYNNEI. V was cut by 1 base and J by 3 bases, with 10 bases left in between. CDR3 bases: TGTGCCAGCAGTGAAGGGGGGTCGATCTACGAGCAGTACTTC. It is translated as CASSEGGSIYEQYF. Variable domain in full (rest from reference TRBV2 and TRBJ2-7): EPEVTQTPSHQVTQMGQEVILRCVPISNHLYFYWYRQILGQKVEFLVSFYNNEISEKSEIFDDQFSVERPDGSNFTLKIRSTKLEDSAMYFCASSEGGSIYEQYFGPGTRLTVT.

The rearrangement uses TRBV21-1 and TRBJ2-4. TRBV21-1 is a documented pseudogene. The CDR3 is made up of 16 amino acids. This CDR3 is CASSKEVCIAKNIQYF. The CDR3 region has the DNA TGTGCCAGCAGCAAAGAGGTGTGTATAGCCAAAAACATTCAGTACTTC.

The rearrangement links TRBV7-9 to TRBJ1-2, with D perhaps matching TRBD1 (5 bases). The V gene's germline CDR1 is SEHNR and CDR2 FQNEAQ (reference sequence). The CDR3 runs to 13 residues. Between the trimmed V and J ends, which lost 3 bases and 6 bases, there was a span of 11 bases. CDR3 sequence: CASSFGRGDGYTF. CDR3 nucleotides: TGTGCCAGCAGCTTCGGACGGGGGGATGGCTACACCTTC.

The chain combines TRBV4-1 with TRBJ2-7; perhaps D is TRBD1 or TRBD2 (6 bases each). Looked up from germline, CDR1 is MGHRA and CDR2 is YSYEKL. V was clipped by 2 bases and J by 2 bases, with 19 bases between them. This CDR3 has 17 amino acids. CDR3 bases: TGCGCCAGCAGCCAACGAACCACAGGGACTGTACCCTACGAGCAGTACTTC. It translates to CASSQRTTGTVPYEQYF.

This clone was found once. The V and J genes are TRBV6-1 and TRBJ2-6; unclear D gene. CDR1 and CDR2 (germline): MNHNS, SASEGT. Trimming left V 1 base short and J 4 bases short, with 8 bases between. The length of the CDR3 is 15 residues. This CDR3 is CASSEVATGANVLTF. CDR3 nucleotides: TGTGCCAGCAGTGAAGTGGCGACCGGGGCCAACGTCCTGACTTTC.

The chain employs TRBV29-1 and TRBJ2-3, with D maybe TRBD2 (7 bases). Per the germline V gene, CDR1 is SQVTM and CDR2 is ANQGSEA. This CDR3 region has 14 residues. V was pared by 2 bases and J by 1 base, with 10 bases between. This chain's CDR3 is CSVETGGGTDTQYF. CDR3 coding DNA: TGCAGCGTTGAAACGGGGGGCGGCACAGATACGCAGTATTTT.

The chain employs TRBV5-4 and TRBJ2-1, with D tentatively TRBD2 (5 bases). CDR1 and CDR2 (germline): SGHNT, YYREEE (reference sequence). V was trimmed by 0 bases and J by 0 bases, leaving 7 bases between them. This CDR3 contains 15 residues. The CDR3: CASSLVLASYNEQFF. The CDR3 DNA is TGTGCCAGCAGCTTGGTCCTAGCCTCCTACAATGAGCAGTTCTTC.

The gene calls are TRBV7-3 and TRBJ2-1; TRBD2 might be the D (6 bases). Germline CDR1 SGHTA, CDR2 FQGTGA. The CDR3 totals 14 residues. The V end was cut by 4 bases, the J end by 5 bases, with 12 bases between. The CDR3 nucleotides read TGTGCCAGCAGCTCTCCGGGACTTCACAATGAGCAGTTCTTC. It specifies CASSSPGLHNEQFF.

The genes are TRBV5-1 and TRBJ2-2; a weak D match, TRBD1 (5 bases). The germline gives CDR1 SGHRS, CDR2 YFSETQ. This CDR3 has 14 amino acids. Trimming removed 7 bases at V and 0 bases at J, with 10 bases between. The CDR3 region is CASGAESNTGELFF. CDR3 sequence (DNA): TGCGCCAGCGGGGCGGAGTCGAACACCGGGGAGCTGTTTTTT.

The chain uses TRBV6-5 and TRBJ2-5, with TRBD1 matching over 7 bases. The CDR3 totals 15 residues. Germline values: CDR1 MNHEY, CDR2 SVGAGI. V shed 4 bases and J 5 bases; nucleotides not matched to a gene: 10. The CDR3 region is CASSLDRVEEETQYF. The CDR3 bases are TGTGCCAGCAGTTTAGACAGGGTCGAAGAGGAGACCCAGTACTTC.

J is TRBJ2-7 and V is TRBV20-1, with a tentative D call TRBD2 (5 bases). Germline-derived CDR1 and CDR2 are DFQATT and SNEGSKA (reference sequence). This CDR3 has 13 amino acids. V lost 6 bases, J lost 6 bases, and 18 bases lay in between. The CDR3 nucleotides are TGCAGTGCCAGTGGGCGGGCCCCTAGCGAGCAGTACTTC. Its translation is CSASGRAPSEQYF.

This clone was seen only once. The chain couples TRBV19 to TRBJ2-5; 9 bases fit TRBD1. Losses at the gene ends were 3 bases for V and 4 bases for J; bases not matched to a gene: 12. Germline CDR1 reads LNHDA; CDR2 reads SQIVND (reference sequence). The CDR3 length is 17 residues. CDR3 DNA: TGTGCCAGTAGTATGGGTTGGGGACAGGGCAAGGGAGAGACCCAGTACTTC. It yields the protein CASSMGWGQGKGETQYF.

The chain couples TRBV7-2 to TRBJ2-6; no definite D call. Trimming took off 2 bases at V and 4 bases at J, with 9 bases between the two ends. Looked up from germline, CDR1 is SGHTA and CDR2 is FQGNSA. This CDR3 is 15 amino acids long. CDR3 amino acids: CASSLPGTGANVLTF. The DNA of the CDR3 is TGTGCCAGCAGCTTACCGGGTACCGGGGCCAACGTCCTGACTTTC.

This rearrangement joins TRBV6-5 to TRBJ2-7, with TRBD1 as a possible D gene (7 bases). The CDR3 covers 14 residues. Germline V gene lookup returns CDR1 MNHEY and CDR2 SVGAGI. V lost 5 bases and J 4 bases, leaving 15 bases between the germline ends. The CDR3 coding sequence is TGTGCCAGCAGTCGACAGGCAGGGGGGTACGAGCAGTACGTC. Protein product: CASSRQAGGYEQYV.

The V gene is TRBV9, the J gene TRBJ2-4; 7 bases are a match to TRBD1. The J segment lost 3 bases and the V segment lost 4 bases, leaving 7 bases of the junction unmatched. Germline V gives CDR1 SGDLS, CDR2 YYNGEE. The CDR3 runs 15 residues. The CDR3 spells CASSLRGQSKNIQYF. Here the CDR3 DNA reads TGTGCCAGCAGCCTCCGGGGACAGAGCAAAAACATTCAGTACTTC.

The chain links TRBV7-9 to TRBJ2-1, with 12 bases matching TRBD2. The J segment lost 10 bases and the V segment lost 6 bases, leaving 7 bases of the junction unmatched. The CDR3 is 14 amino acids. The germline V gene encodes CDR1 SEHNR and CDR2 FQNEAQ (reference sequence). The CDR3 loop is CASRSAGTSGEQFF. Written as DNA, the CDR3 is TGTGCCAGCAGATCCGCCGGGACTAGCGGGGAGCAGTTCTTC.

In its sample, this clone was seen a few times. The rearrangement uses TRBV18 and TRBJ2-7; D perhaps matches TRBD1 (5 bases). Germline V gene data show CDR1 as KGHSH and CDR2 as LQKENI. This CDR3 contains 14 residues. With 3 bases removed from V and 5 bases from J, the gap between germline ends came to 14 bases. In nucleotides, the CDR3 is TGTGCCAGCTCACCTCCCGGCAGGGCCCACGAGCAGTACTTC. This translates into CASSPPGRAHEQYF.

In this sample, this clone turned up a few times. The rearrangement joins TRBV3-1 (or the pseudogene TRBV3-2) to TRBJ1-4; 8 bases fit TRBD1. CDR3 length equals 13 residues. Germline lookup yields CDR1 LGHDT and CDR2 YNNKEL (reference sequence). V was pared by 4 bases and J by 10 bases, with 5 bases of the junction left unmatched. The CDR3 sequence: CASSPGQGGKLFF. CDR3 DNA: TGTGCCAGCAGCCCCGGACAGGGAGGAAAACTGTTTTTT.

This clone turned up a few times. CDR3 in amino acids: CASSLLGVRAEQFF. DNA for the CDR3: TGTGCCAGCAGCCTCCTCGGGGTCAGGGCGGAGCAGTTCTTC. V gene TRBV7-3 combines with J gene TRBJ2-1, with D perhaps being TRBD1 or TRBD2 (5 bases each). Germline V gene sequence: CDR1 SGHTA, CDR2 FQGTGA. This CDR3 is built from 14 residues. Trimming left V 5 bases short and J 10 bases short, with 18 bases between.

The gene calls are TRBV6-4 and TRBJ2-5, with D unresolved. CDR1 MRHNA and CDR2 SNTAGT come from the germline V gene. Trimming took off 3 bases at V and 7 bases at J, with 12 bases between the two ends. This CDR3 is built from 13 residues. The DNA for the CDR3 is TGTGCCAGCAGTGAAACCACGCTCGGGACCCAGTACTTC. The encoded protein is CASSETTLGTQYF.

The chain is built from TRBV2 and TRBJ1-4; 9 nucleotides match TRBD1. This CDR3 comprises 15 residues. Germline V CDR1 and CDR2: SNHLY, FYNNEI. V lost 6 bases and J lost 5; bases outside the gene matches: 7. CDR3: CASRPPTGGNEKLFF. The CDR3 nucleotides read TGTGCCAGCAGACCCCCGACAGGGGGGAATGAAAAACTGTTTTTT.

The chain is built from TRBV7-8 and TRBJ1-2; D perhaps matches TRBD1 (5 bases). The germline V gene encodes CDR1 SGHVS and CDR2 FQNEAQ. Trimming left V 5 bases short and J 11 bases short, with 12 bases between. The CDR3 totals 11 residues. In DNA, the CDR3 is TGTGCCAGCAGCCTAAATCCAGGGTACACCTTC. It yields the protein CASSLNPGYTF.

This chain joins TRBV11-2 and TRBJ2-7; 7 nucleotides line up with TRBD1. CDR3 length: 15 amino acids. Unmatched junction bases numbered 12, after V lost 4 bases and J lost 6 bases. Germline CDR1 reads SGHAT; CDR2 reads FQNNGV. The CDR3 loop is CASSSLQGTAAEQYV. CDR3 DNA sequence: TGTGCCAGCAGCTCGTTGCAGGGGACAGCGGCCGAGCAGTACGTC.

Turning to this clone: Other DNA sequences in the sample encode the same CDR3. This chain uses TRBV4-1 with TRBJ2-3, with 14 positions matching TRBD2. The junction had 3 bases not matched to a gene; V was cut back by 3 bases and J by 4 bases. Germline lookup yields CDR1 MGHRA and CDR2 YSYEKL. There are 16 residues in the CDR3. CDR3 nucleotide sequence: TGCGCCAGCAGCCACGGACTAGCGGGAGGCCCAGATACGCAGTATTTT. This gives the protein CASSHGLAGGPDTQYF.

The chain uses TRBV4-1 and TRBJ2-7; a weak D match, TRBD1 (5 bases). CDR1 and CDR2 (germline): MGHRA, YSYEKL. The V and J ends lost 1 base and 4 bases respectively, with 20 bases between them. The CDR3 runs 17 residues. CDR3 sequence (DNA): TGCGCCAGCAGCCAAGGAAGGGGCGCTAACGTCTTGTACGAGCAGTACTTC. Translated, it gives CASSQGRGANVLYEQYF.

The chain couples TRBV29-1 to TRBJ1-1; D perhaps matches TRBD1 (5 bases). This CDR3 is built from 13 residues. V lost 0 bases and J lost 4, with 9 bases in between. Germline lookup yields CDR1 SQVTM and CDR2 ANQGSEA. The CDR3 DNA follows: TGCAGCGTTGAAGAGCAGGGAGGCACTGAAGCTTTCTTT. Amino acids: CSVEEQGGTEAFF.

This chain joins TRBV28 and TRBJ2-5; D unclear. CDR3 length: 11 amino acids. Trimming removed 3 bases at V and 2 bases at J, with 1 base between. Germline lookup yields CDR1 MDHEN and CDR2 SYDVKM. As DNA, the CDR3 is TGTGCCAGCAGTTTGCAAGAGACCCAGTACTTC. It encodes CASSLQETQYF.